The rows below give T cell receptor beta chains drawn from one sample of a study of blood T cell repertoires in COVID-19. The method was immunoSEQ multiplex PCR; TCRdb's version includes in-frame clones alone and lacks a portion of them. Counted here are 200,000 or so clones, 88% occurring once; the ten biggest clones make up about 2%. Sequencing used peripheral blood. The source of these receptors is a man between 65 and 85 years old with active or convalescent COVID-19. Each CDR3 is given with its conserved first and last residue.

j_call: TRBJ2-1; v_call: TRBV7-2; cdr3_aa: CASSLLAGGPFNEQFF
j_call: TRBJ1-2; v_call: TRBV12-3/TRBV12-4; cdr3_aa: CASSLLLGRGYTF
j_call: TRBJ1-5; v_call: TRBV6-2/TRBV6-3; cdr3_aa: CASSYVGNSNQPQHF
j_call: TRBJ2-7; v_call: TRBV6-2/TRBV6-3; cdr3_aa: CASSSLYEQYF
j_call: TRBJ1-6; v_call: TRBV7-2; cdr3_aa: CASSLEGQGFRSPLHF
j_call: TRBJ2-3; v_call: TRBV12-1; cdr3_aa: CASSFEQGGTDTQYF
j_call: TRBJ1-2; v_call: TRBV7-2; cdr3_aa: CASSLWADSYGYTF
j_call: TRBJ1-6; v_call: TRBV10-3; cdr3_aa: CAISPGTAVLHF
j_call: TRBJ2-7; v_call: TRBV5-1; cdr3_aa: CASTSLPGQGAHEQYF
j_call: TRBJ2-2; v_call: TRBV7-2; cdr3_aa: CASSLPGAGELFF
j_call: TRBJ2-5; v_call: TRBV19; cdr3_aa: CASSIGVGQGSRKTQYF
j_call: TRBJ2-5; v_call: TRBV7-9; cdr3_aa: CASSWFEEQETQYF
j_call: TRBJ1-5; v_call: TRBV19; cdr3_aa: CASSVNRGNQPQHF
j_call: TRBJ2-1; v_call: TRBV11-2; cdr3_aa: CASSLSGRWFF
j_call: TRBJ1-5; v_call: TRBV30; cdr3_aa: CAWSGGRGNNQPQHF
j_call: TRBJ2-2; v_call: TRBV10-1; cdr3_aa: CASSPAGWTGELFF
j_call: TRBJ1-5; v_call: TRBV6-5; cdr3_aa: CASRSQGNQPQHF
j_call: TRBJ2-7; v_call: TRBV5-1; cdr3_aa: CASSLDGLAGGQVNYEQYF
j_call: TRBJ2-5; v_call: TRBV11-2; cdr3_aa: CASSLGQGETQYF
j_call: TRBJ2-5; v_call: TRBV9; cdr3_aa: CASSVGQQETQYF
j_call: TRBJ2-1; v_call: TRBV7-8; cdr3_aa: CASSLALLAGYNEQFF
j_call: TRBJ1-1; v_call: TRBV7-8; cdr3_aa: CASSQSRNTEAFF